Following are 17 T cell receptor beta chains from one sample sequenced in a study of blood T cell repertoires in COVID-19. Assay: immunoSEQ multiplex PCR; the TCRdb copy retains only in-frame clones and omits some. The table has 150,000 to 200,000 clones, 79% seen once; the top ten hold around 8%. The sequenced material came from peripheral blood. Every receptor here comes from a woman aged 60 to 75 with COVID-19, enrolled during active disease.

The chain links TRBV9 to TRBJ1-3, with TRBD1 identical over 9 bases. The CDR3 is 17 amino acids. Germline V gene data show CDR1 as SGDLS and CDR2 as YYNGEE. With 0 bases clipped from V and 6 bases from J, the junction kept 10 bases outside the gene matches. The CDR3 protein is CASSVADRGYSVNTIYF. As DNA, the CDR3 is TGTGCCAGCAGCGTAGCCGACAGGGGGTATAGTGTAAACACCATATATTTT.

The chain recombines TRBV10-3 with TRBJ2-1, with 10 positions matching TRBD2. Trimming at V came to 2 bases and at J to 2 bases, leaving 6 bases not matched to a gene. Looked up from germline, CDR1 is ENHRY and CDR2 is SYGVKD. The CDR3 spans 17 residues. CDR3 nucleotides: TGTGCCATCAGTGAGAATCTAGCGGGGGATGCCTACAATGAGCAGTTCTTC. Translated: CAISENLAGDAYNEQFF.

This sequence joins TRBV11-2 and TRBJ1-5, with 7 nucleotides matching TRBD1. CDR1 and CDR2 (germline): SGHAT, FQNNGV. CDR3 size: 15 residues. With V trimmed by 1 base and J by 3 bases, 3 bases remained unmatched. The CDR3 spells CASSLGDSPNQPQHF. The CDR3 DNA reads as TGTGCCAGCAGCTTAGGGGACAGTCCCAATCAGCCCCAGCATTTT. Supplemented by reference TRBV11-2 and TRBJ1-5, the full variable domain reads EAGVAQSPRYKIIEKRQSVAFWCNPISGHATLYWYQQILGQGPKLLIQFQNNGVVDDSQLPKDRFSAERLKGVDSTLKIQPAKLEDSAVYLCASSLGDSPNQPQHFGDGTRLSIL.

The chain is built from TRBV6-5 and TRBJ2-3; TRBD2 matches at 8 bases. CDR1 and CDR2 from the germline V gene are MNHEY and SVGAGI. The V gene end was trimmed by 5 bases and the J gene end by 6 bases; junction bases not matched to a gene: 4. The CDR3 loop spans 13 amino acids. The CDR3 nucleotides read TGTGCCAGCAGTCGGACTAGCTGGGATACGCAGTATTTT. The encoded protein is CASSRTSWDTQYF.

The V call is TRBV6-1, the J call TRBJ2-3, with D tentatively TRBD2 (5 bases). CDR3 length: 16 residues. Trimming cost V 4 bases and J 0 bases, with 14 bases left between them. Germline CDR1 is MNHNS and CDR2 is SASEGT. The CDR3 region has the DNA TGTGCCAGCAGTGTTGTAGGGAGACCTAGCACAGATACGCAGTATTTT. It encodes CASSVVGRPSTDTQYF.

This clone was observed a handful of times. The genes are TRBV7-2 and TRBJ2-3, with 10 bases fitting TRBD2. Trimming removed 4 bases from V and 3 bases from J; junction bases left unmatched: 4. Germline CDR1 is SGHTA and CDR2 is FQGNSA. The length of the CDR3 is 15 residues. The CDR3 nucleotides read TGTGCCAGCAGCTCCCTAGCGGGAGAAACAGATACGCAGTATTTT. It specifies CASSSLAGETDTQYF.

The V and J genes are TRBV15 and TRBJ2-1; D perhaps matches TRBD1 (5 bases). The CDR3 covers 14 residues. CDR1 LNHNV and CDR2 YYDKDF come from the germline V gene (reference sequence). V was trimmed by 3 bases and J by 6 bases, leaving 12 bases between them. DNA for the CDR3: TGTGCCACCAGCAGCACGACAGAGACCAATGAGCAGTTCTTC. Protein: CATSSTTETNEQFF. The full variable domain, rest sourced from reference TRBV15 and TRBJ2-1, is DAMVIQNPRYQVTQFGKPVTLSCSQTLNHNVMYWYQQKSSQAPKLLFHYYDKDFNNEADTPDNFQSRRPNTSFCFLDIRSPGLGDTAMYLCATSSTTETNEQFFGPGTRLTVL.

The chain carries TRBV2 and TRBJ1-5, with 8 bases aligning to TRBD1. V gave up 5 bases and J gave up 4 bases; unmatched junction bases: 7. This CDR3 is built from 15 residues. Germline values: CDR1 SNHLY, CDR2 FYNNEI. The DNA for the CDR3 is TGTGCCAGCAGTCGGATGACAGGGGCAAATCAGCCCCAGCATTTT. Encoded protein: CASSRMTGANQPQHF.

The gene calls are TRBV6-6 and TRBJ2-7, with D perhaps matching TRBD1 (5 bases). Trimming took off 5 bases at V and 6 bases at J, with 11 bases between the two ends. The CDR3 spans 12 residues. Germline lookup yields CDR1 MNHNY and CDR2 SVGAGI (reference sequence). The CDR3 bases are TGTGCCAGCAGTCAGGACAATGGCGAGCAGTACGTC. This translates into CASSQDNGEQYV.

The CDR3 spells CASSLERGDNEQFF. As DNA, the CDR3 is TGTGCCAGCAGTTTAGAGCGCGGTGATAATGAGCAGTTCTTC. This chain uses TRBV28 with TRBJ2-1; D not certain. Trimming removed 2 bases at V and 7 bases at J, with 12 bases between. This CDR3 is built from 14 residues. Germline V CDR1 and CDR2: MDHEN, SYDVKM.

The chain employs TRBV7-8 and TRBJ1-2, with D possibly matching TRBD1 (6 bases). The ends were cut back, 5 bases at V and 3 bases at J, with 10 bases in the middle. This CDR3 contains 13 residues. Germline V gene sequence: CDR1 SGHVS, CDR2 FQNEAQ. The CDR3 DNA is TGTGCCAGCAGCCGGGGACAAGACTATGGCTACACCTTC. This sequence encodes CASSRGQDYGYTF.

The rearrangement joins TRBV9 to TRBJ2-7; 7 bases are shared with TRBD1. The V gene end was trimmed by 0 bases and the J gene end by 3 bases; junction bases not matched to a gene: 3. Germline loops: CDR1 SGDLS, CDR2 YYNGEE. This CDR3 has 14 amino acids. Written as DNA, the CDR3 is TGTGCCAGCAGCGTAGGTACAGGGGTCTACGAGCAGTACTTC. Its translation is CASSVGTGVYEQYF.

V and J are TRBV28 and TRBJ1-5; 7 positions match TRBD1. The CDR3 runs to 16 residues. J gave up 9 bases and V 5 bases, and 16 bases lay outside the gene matches. Germline V lookup: CDR1 MDHEN, CDR2 SYDVKM. The CDR3 sequence is CASSLTGVSADGPQHF. Written as DNA, the CDR3 is TGTGCCAGCAGTCTTACAGGGGTTTCCGCTGATGGGCCCCAGCATTTT.

This chain uses TRBV25-1 with TRBJ2-1; TRBD2 aligns across 14 bases. This CDR3 spans 15 amino acids. The V and J ends lost 6 bases and 10 bases, in that order; junction bases with no gene match: 8. Germline CDR1 reads MGHDK; CDR2 reads SYGVNS. CDR3 in DNA: TGTGCCAGCAGCCCCCCGGGACTAGCGGGAGAGGAGCAGTTCTTC. Protein: CASSPPGLAGEEQFF.

The genes are TRBV6-1 and TRBJ1-5, with D perhaps TRBD1 (6 bases). In germline, CDR1 is MNHNS, CDR2 SASEGT. This CDR3 is 15 amino acids long. Trimming stripped 0 bases from V and 5 bases from J, with 11 bases between. The CDR3: CASSEAKDSYQPQHF. CDR3 coding DNA: TGTGCCAGCAGTGAAGCGAAGGACAGCTATCAGCCCCAGCATTTT.

The chain uses TRBV5-1 and TRBJ1-1; 10 bases line up with TRBD1. The trim removed 3 bases at V and 5 bases at J, leaving 4 bases unmatched. The germline gives CDR1 SGHRS, CDR2 YFSETQ. The CDR3 runs 14 residues. The DNA for the CDR3 is TGCGCCAGCAGCTGGGACAGGGGAAGGACTGAAGCTTTCTTT. This gives the protein CASSWDRGRTEAFF.

The rearrangement links TRBV24-1 to TRBJ2-5; the D gene is possibly TRBD1 (5 bases). V was trimmed by 3 bases and J by 3 bases, leaving 10 bases between them. The CDR3 sequence is 14 residues long. Germline-derived CDR1 and CDR2 are KGHDR and SFDVKD. DNA of the CDR3: TGTGCCACCAGTGATCCATTGACAGAAGAGACCCAGTACTTC. Amino acid sequence: CATSDPLTEETQYF.